This TCR beta chain stems from a study of response to subunit inactivated influenza vaccine. Study-level findings and limits: The authors suggested that few new T cells are recruited per seasonal influenza vaccination.

TCRdb reprocessed the RT-PCR reads with MiXCR, giving one entry per CDR3 protein. The sample lists 530,000 or so distinct CDR3 sequences, about 11% occurring once. The germline V gene encodes CDR1 LGHNA and CDR2 YNFKEQ. The CDR3 covers 15 residues. The V end was cut by 4 bases, the J end by 0 bases, with 10 bases between. A remark on this clonotype: Its cognate antigen is unknown.

V usage is TRBV4-2 and J usage is TRBJ2-1; D is uncertain. The sequences come from PBMCs from blood, collected on the day of vaccination. The sequence derives from a man aged 50-60 years who received an inactivated influenza vaccine. CDR3 coding DNA: TGTGCCAGCAGCCTGAGCCACAACTCCTACAATGAGCAGTTCTTC. Its protein is CASSLSHNSYNEQFF.